Below are 23 T cell receptor beta chains sequenced from a single sample in a study of T cell responses to AZD1222 COVID-19 vaccine. Only in-frame clones appear in the TCRdb table, and some are missing; sequencing was by immunoSEQ multiplex PCR. Among approximately 93,000 clones, approximately 90% were seen once, and the ten largest hold around 6%. Sequences were derived from peripheral blood, sampled 28 days after the second AZD1222 dose. All receptors come from an adult who received the AZD1222 COVID-19 vaccine.

V usage is TRBV6-5 and J usage is TRBJ1-1; possibly TRBD1 for D (5 bases). V was clipped by 7 bases and J by 1 base, with 13 bases between them. The CDR3 totals 14 residues. The V gene's germline CDR1 is MNHEY and CDR2 SVGAGI. CDR3 bases: TGTGCCAGCACCTTGGGGGGGGAGAACACTGAAGCTTTCTTT. Its translation: CASTLGGENTEAFF.

J is TRBJ1-5 and V is TRBV7-3; no clear D gene. V shed 4 bases and J shed 7 bases, with 11 bases lying between them. The CDR3 spans 13 residues. CDR1 is SGHTA, CDR2 FQGTGA, per germline. The CDR3 DNA reads as TGTGCCAGCAGCTCGTCGGACGGCCAGCCCCAGCATTTT. Protein product: CASSSSDGQPQHF.

This clone was observed a handful of times. This chain links TRBV30 with TRBJ1-2; 7 bases line up with TRBD1. V lost 2 bases and J lost 5; bases outside the gene matches: 5. The CDR3 is made up of 13 amino acids. Germline CDR1 GTSNPN, CDR2 SVGIG (reference sequence). The CDR3 sequence: CAWSRDRPYGYTF. The DNA of the CDR3 is TGTGCCTGGAGTCGGGACAGACCATATGGCTACACCTTC.

The genes are TRBV21-1 and TRBJ1-6; the table calls TRBD1, which could not be checked here. TRBV21-1 is described as a pseudogene. The CDR3 consists of 16 residues. The CDR3 bases are TGTGCCAGCAGCAAAGGTTGTGGCTCCGCTTGTTCACCCCTCCACTTT. Protein product: CASSKGCGSACSPLHF.

The chain couples TRBV7-9 to TRBJ1-2; 7 nucleotides line up with TRBD1. Germline lookup yields CDR1 SEHNR and CDR2 FQNEAQ (reference sequence). Trimming cost V 11 bases and J 4 bases; bases outside gene matches: 4. The CDR3 covers 11 residues. In nucleotides, the CDR3 is TGTGCCGGTTGGGACAGCTATGGCTACACCTTC. Its protein is CAGWDSYGYTF. The complete variable domain, with remaining parts taken from reference TRBV7-9 and TRBJ1-2, reads DTGVSQNPRHKITKRGQNVTFRCDPISEHNRLYWYRQTLGQGPEFLTYFQNEAQLEKSRLLSDRFSAERPKGSFSTLEIQRTEQGDSAMYLCAGWDSYGYTFGSGTRLTVV.

V is TRBV30 and J is TRBJ2-7; TRBD1 aligns across 11 bases. Trimming cost V 0 bases and J 6 bases; bases outside gene matches: 4. From germline, CDR1 is GTSNPN and CDR2 SVGIG (reference sequence). The CDR3 runs to 14 residues. The CDR3 DNA is TGTGCCTGGAGTGTGGGACAGGGGGTAGGCGAGCAGTACTTC. Translated, it gives CAWSVGQGVGEQYF.

The chain is built from TRBV7-9 and TRBJ1-1; a possible D gene is TRBD1 (5 bases). Germline V gene data show CDR1 as SEHNR and CDR2 as FQNEAQ (reference sequence). The length of the CDR3 is 15 residues. Trimming removed 2 bases from V and 4 bases from J, with 14 bases in between. The CDR3: CASSLSARDGTEAFF. Here the CDR3 DNA reads TGTGCCAGCAGCTTAAGCGCCAGGGACGGCACTGAAGCTTTCTTT.

The chain combines TRBV7-9 with TRBJ2-2, with D perhaps matching TRBD1 (7 bases). Trimming shortened V by 5 bases and J by 5 bases, and 18 bases separated the two germline ends. Per germline, CDR1 SEHNR and CDR2 FQNEAQ (reference sequence). The CDR3 loop spans 16 amino acids. CDR3 loop: CASSPPRRGQTGELFF. In nucleotides, the CDR3 is TGTGCCAGCAGCCCTCCCCGGAGGGGGCAAACCGGGGAGCTGTTTTTT.

The chain joins TRBV9 to TRBJ1-5; D not certain. Trimming removed 4 bases from V and 0 bases from J, with 8 bases in between. Germline CDR1 reads SGDLS; CDR2 reads YYNGEE. The CDR3 is made up of 14 amino acids. CDR3 DNA sequence: TGTGCCAGCAGCCCCGATATTAGCAATCAGCCCCAGCATTTT. Its protein is CASSPDISNQPQHF.

In this sample, this clone turned up once. The chain carries TRBV10-3 and TRBJ2-5; no reliable D call. CDR1 and CDR2 from the germline V gene are ENHRY and SYGVKD. V was clipped by 4 bases and J by 5 bases, with 11 bases between them. The CDR3 is made up of 13 amino acids. The DNA for the CDR3 is TGTGCCATCAGTGGTCGGCAGACGGAGACCCAGTACTTC. Residues: CAISGRQTETQYF.

The sample holds one count of this clone. The chain recombines TRBV9 with TRBJ2-3; no definite D call. Germline V gives CDR1 SGDLS, CDR2 YYNGEE. V lost 0 bases and J lost 5, with 10 bases in between. CDR3 length: 14 amino acids. The DNA for the CDR3 is TGTGCCAGCAGCGTAGATGGTAGAGGAGATACGCAGTATTTT. Its protein product is CASSVDGRGDTQYF. Variable domain in full (rest from reference TRBV9 and TRBJ2-3): DSGVTQTPKHLITATGQRVTLRCSPRSGDLSVYWYQQSLDQGLQFLIQYYNGEERAKGNILERFSAQQFPDLHSELNLSSLELGDSALYFCASSVDGRGDTQYFGPGTRLTVL.

V usage is TRBV12-3 or TRBV12-4 and J usage is TRBJ1-1, with D uncertain. The CDR3 length is 12 residues. The ends were cut back, 7 bases at V and 2 bases at J, with 8 bases in the middle. CDR3 nucleotide sequence: TGTGCCAGCACCCGGGCTAACACTGAAGCTTTCTTT. It yields the protein CASTRANTEAFF.

The chain is built from TRBV5-1 and TRBJ2-1; D is possibly TRBD1 (6 bases). V was clipped by 4 bases and J by 10 bases, with 15 bases between them. From germline, CDR1 is SGHRS and CDR2 YFSETQ. This CDR3 is 13 amino acids long. For the CDR3, the DNA is TGCGCCAGCAGCGTTGAACAGGGCACGGAGCAGTTCTTC. Its translation is CASSVEQGTEQFF.

The chain combines TRBV3-1 (or the pseudogene TRBV3-2) with TRBJ1-6, with a weak D call TRBD1 (5 bases). Trimming took 0 bases from V and 10 from J, leaving 13 bases between them. The CDR3 is made up of 15 amino acids. Germline CDR1 LGHDT, CDR2 YNNKEL (reference sequence). CDR3 sequence (DNA): TGTGCCAGCAGCCAAGATACGGGACCGGGCTCACCCCTCCACTTT. As protein: CASSQDTGPGSPLHF.

This sequence joins TRBV7-3 and TRBJ1-2; 7 nucleotides align to TRBD1. Trimming cost V 5 bases and J 4 bases; bases outside gene matches: 10. CDR1 is SGHTA and CDR2 is FQGTGA in the germline V gene. The CDR3 is 15 residues long. The CDR3 spells CASSPLAGTVYGYTF. The CDR3 nucleotides are TGTGCCAGCAGCCCCCTCGCCGGGACAGTCTATGGCTACACCTTC. The whole variable domain, remainder taken from reference TRBV7-3 and TRBJ1-2, is GAGVSQTPSNKVTEKGKYVELRCDPISGHTALYWYRQSLGQGPEFLIYFQGTGAADDSGLPNDRFFAVRPEGSVSTLKIQRTERGDSAVYLCASSPLAGTVYGYTFGSGTRLTVV.

The gene calls are TRBV23-1 and TRBJ2-3, with D possibly being TRBD2 (6 bases). TRBV23-1 is classed as an ORF, of uncertain function. The CDR3 consists of 16 residues. Trimming left V 1 base short and J 0 bases short, with 11 bases between. CDR3 nucleotides: TGCGCCAGCAGTCAATGCAGCACTAGCAGCACAGATACGCAGTATTTT. It is translated as CASSQCSTSSTDTQYF.

The V call is TRBV6-5, the J call TRBJ1-2, with a tentative D call TRBD1 (6 bases). Deletions cut 6 bases from V and 8 bases from J, with 22 bases between. The length of the CDR3 is 15 residues. Germline CDR1 and CDR2: MNHEY and SVGAGI. CDR3 in amino acids: CASSRGDNRDPGYTF. DNA for the CDR3: TGTGCCAGCAGCCGAGGGGACAACAGGGACCCAGGCTACACCTTC.

CDR3 DNA: TGTGCCACCAGTGAGGGGACAGGGCTCAATCAGCCCCAGCATTTT. Encoded protein: CATSEGTGLNQPQHF. The chain couples TRBV24-1 to TRBJ1-5; 9 positions agree with TRBD1. CDR1 is KGHDR and CDR2 is SFDVKD in the germline V gene. The V and J ends lost 4 bases and 3 bases, in that order; junction bases with no gene match: 3. The CDR3 has 15 amino acids.

The chain joins TRBV15 to TRBJ2-3, with 7 bases lining up with TRBD1. This CDR3 is 17 amino acids long. Germline V CDR1 and CDR2: LNHNV, YYDKDF (reference sequence). Trimming removed 5 bases from V and 5 bases from J; junction bases left unmatched: 16. CDR3 in DNA: TGTGCCACCAGCGGCCAAACGACAGGGAAAGTGGGAGATACGCAGTATTTT. Translating gives CATSGQTTGKVGDTQYF.

The chain recombines TRBV30 with TRBJ2-1; D possibly corresponds to TRBD2 (6 bases). The CDR3 sequence is 13 residues long. Germline V lookup: CDR1 GTSNPN, CDR2 SVGIG (reference sequence). V dropped 5 bases and J dropped 2 bases, with 10 bases sitting between them. The CDR3 loop is CAWSPGAYNEQFF. Written as DNA, the CDR3 is TGTGCCTGGTCCCCGGGGGCCTACAATGAGCAGTTCTTC.

CDR3 DNA sequence: TGCGCCAGCAGCCAAGATAGGGGGACAGGGGTCACTGAAGCTTTCTTT. Protein sequence: CASSQDRGTGVTEAFF. The gene calls are TRBV4-3 and TRBJ1-1, with 10 bases fitting TRBD1. The V gene end was trimmed by 0 bases and the J gene end by 4 bases; junction bases not matched to a gene: 5. The germline gives CDR1 LGHNA, CDR2 YSLEER. The CDR3 has 16 amino acids.

J is TRBJ1-2 and V is TRBV18; perhaps TRBD1 as D (6 bases). Looked up from germline, CDR1 is KGHSH and CDR2 is LQKENI. V was shortened by 2 bases and J by 8 bases, with 12 bases between the two germline ends. The CDR3 totals 13 residues. CDR3 bases: TGTGCCAGCTCACCAGCAGGGGCTCGGGGCTACACCTTC. Protein product: CASSPAGARGYTF.

The genes are TRBV9 and TRBJ2-7, with D perhaps TRBD2 (7 bases). V lost 4 bases to trimming and J lost 5 bases, with 16 bases between them. This CDR3 is built from 14 residues. The germline V gene encodes CDR1 SGDLS and CDR2 YYNGEE. The CDR3: CASSPRGARNEQYF. The DNA of the CDR3 is TGTGCCAGCAGCCCACGGGGGGCGCGGAACGAGCAGTACTTC.